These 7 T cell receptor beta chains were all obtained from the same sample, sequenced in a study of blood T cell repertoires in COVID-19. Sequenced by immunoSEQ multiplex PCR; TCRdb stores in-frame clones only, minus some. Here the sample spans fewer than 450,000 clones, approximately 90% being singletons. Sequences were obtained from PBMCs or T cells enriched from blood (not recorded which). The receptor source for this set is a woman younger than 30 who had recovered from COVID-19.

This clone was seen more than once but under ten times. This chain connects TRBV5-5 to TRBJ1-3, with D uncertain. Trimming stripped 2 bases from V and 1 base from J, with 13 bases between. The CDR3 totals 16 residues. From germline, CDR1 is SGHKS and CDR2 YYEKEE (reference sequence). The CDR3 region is CASSFVSLTSGNTIYF. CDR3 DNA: TGTGCCAGCAGCTTCGTGTCCCTCACATCTGGAAACACCATATATTTT.

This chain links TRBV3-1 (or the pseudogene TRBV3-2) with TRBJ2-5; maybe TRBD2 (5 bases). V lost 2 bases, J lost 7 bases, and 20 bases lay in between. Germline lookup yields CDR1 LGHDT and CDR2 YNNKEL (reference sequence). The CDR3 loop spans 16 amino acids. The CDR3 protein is CASSQSLRDGLGTQYF. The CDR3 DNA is TGTGCCAGCAGCCAAAGCCTCCGGGATGGCCTTGGGACCCAGTACTTC.

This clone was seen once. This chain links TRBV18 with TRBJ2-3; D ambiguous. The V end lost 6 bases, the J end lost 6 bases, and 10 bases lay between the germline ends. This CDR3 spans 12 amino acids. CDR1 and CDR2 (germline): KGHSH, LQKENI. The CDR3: CASSPAEDTQYF. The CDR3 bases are TGTGCCAGCTCCCCAGCCGAGGATACGCAGTATTTT.

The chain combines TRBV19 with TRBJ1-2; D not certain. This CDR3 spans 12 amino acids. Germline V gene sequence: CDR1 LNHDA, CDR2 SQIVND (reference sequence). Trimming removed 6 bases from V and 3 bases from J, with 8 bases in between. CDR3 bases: TGTGCCAGTAGCTACGGGGACTATGGCTACACCTTC. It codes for CASSYGDYGYTF. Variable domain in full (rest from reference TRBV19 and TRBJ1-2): DGGITQSPKYLFRKEGQNVTLSCEQNLNHDAMYWYRQDPGQGLRLIYYSQIVNDFQKGDIAEGYSVSREKKESFPLTVTSAQKNPTAFYLCASSYGDYGYTFGSGTRLTVV.

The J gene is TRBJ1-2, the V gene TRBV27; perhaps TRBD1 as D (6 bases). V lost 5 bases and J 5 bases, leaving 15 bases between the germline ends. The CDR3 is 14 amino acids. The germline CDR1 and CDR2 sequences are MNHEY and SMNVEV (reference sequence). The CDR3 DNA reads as TGTGCCAGCAGTCACAACAGGGATCGGTATGGCTACACCTTC. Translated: CASSHNRDRYGYTF.

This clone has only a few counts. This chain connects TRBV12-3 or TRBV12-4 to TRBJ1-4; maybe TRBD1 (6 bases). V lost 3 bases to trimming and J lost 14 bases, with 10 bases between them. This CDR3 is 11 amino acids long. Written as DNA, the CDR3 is TGTGCCAGCAGTTTCGGGGGGCGCCTGTTTTTT. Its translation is CASSFGGRLFF.

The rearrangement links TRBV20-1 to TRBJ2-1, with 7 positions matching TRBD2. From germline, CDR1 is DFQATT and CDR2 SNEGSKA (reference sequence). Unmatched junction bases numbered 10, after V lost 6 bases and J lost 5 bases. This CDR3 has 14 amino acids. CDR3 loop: CSASLAVLNNEQFF. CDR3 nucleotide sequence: TGCAGTGCGAGTCTAGCGGTCCTCAACAATGAGCAGTTCTTC.